The 10 T cell receptor beta chains below were found in one sample sequenced in a study of Graves' ophthalmopathy and Graves' hyperthyroidism (dated by TCRdb to the late 2010s). TCRdb records Illumina HiSeq 2000 as the sequencer. TCR beta CDR3 regions were amplified from RNA transcripts for repertoire sequencing. The first round was an RT-PCR using HTBI primers with the Qiagen OneStep RT-PCR kit, and this first round was followed by a second-round multiplex PCR, then size selection and purification. The raw public data were reprocessed by TCRdb itself: fastp quality trimming at Q25, MiXCR clonotype calling, in-frame beta chains only. All rows with the same CDR3 protein become a single entry with the most common DNA and genes. For this sample the table gives almost 750,000 distinct CDR3 sequences, of which approximately 40% were detected only once. In total, the top ten clones hold 44% of the sample.

Sequencing used peripheral blood. These receptor sequences come from an adult man with Graves' ophthalmopathy.

The rearrangement links TRBV30 to TRBJ2-6; the D is unclear. V shed 4 bases and J shed 0 bases, with 10 bases lying between them. Per germline, CDR1 GTSNPN and CDR2 SVGIG (reference sequence). The CDR3 runs 15 residues. The CDR3 spells CAWTIGNSGANVLTF. CDR3 DNA sequence: TGTGCCTGGACCATAGGGAACTCTGGGGCCAACGTCCTGACTTTC.

The CDR3 reads CASSEGYGSGSRFDEQYF. CDR3 DNA: TGTGCCAGCAGTGAAGGGTACGGGAGCGGGAGCCGATTCGACGAGCAGTACTTC. The chain links TRBV2 to TRBJ2-7, with 8 nucleotides matching TRBD2. The J segment lost 5 bases and the V segment lost 1 base, leaving 16 bases of the junction unmatched. There are 18 residues in the CDR3. Per the germline V gene, CDR1 is SNHLY and CDR2 is FYNNEI.

This chain links TRBV9 with TRBJ1-2; possibly TRBD1 for D (5 bases). The germline V gene encodes CDR1 SGDLS and CDR2 YYNGEE. CDR3 length: 15 amino acids. V lost 4 bases to trimming and J lost 3 bases, with 16 bases between them. The chain's CDR3 is CASSPTGQTDYGYTF. CDR3 in DNA: TGTGCCAGCAGCCCAACGGGGCAGACAGACTATGGCTACACCTTC.

In this sample, this clonotype turned up a few times. J is TRBJ1-2 and V is TRBV2; D is unresolved. Per the germline V gene, CDR1 is SNHLY and CDR2 is FYNNEI. V lost 6 bases and J lost 0, with 11 bases in between. The CDR3 spans 14 residues. CDR3 amino acids: CASRFRGTNYGYTF. Here the CDR3 DNA reads TGTGCCAGCAGGTTCCGGGGAACTAACTATGGCTACACCTTC.

V is TRBV15 and J is TRBJ1-4, with TRBD1 matching 7 bases. This CDR3 is 14 amino acids long. V was pared by 6 bases and J by 5 bases, with 6 bases of the junction left unmatched. CDR1 and CDR2 (germline): LNHNV, YYDKDF (reference sequence). This CDR3 reads CATSKDRPNEKLFF. CDR3 nucleotides: TGTGCCACCAGTAAGGACAGGCCGAATGAAAAACTGTTTTTT.

In this sample, this clonotype turned up a few times. The V gene is TRBV12-3 or TRBV12-4, the J gene TRBJ1-5; 8 bases are a match to TRBD1. This CDR3 region has 17 residues. V gave up 1 base and J gave up 1 base; unmatched junction bases: 6. The chain's CDR3 is CASSLVSGGMSNQPQHF. As DNA, the CDR3 is TGTGCCAGCAGTTTAGTGTCAGGGGGCATGAGCAATCAGCCCCAGCATTTT.

V is TRBV11-1 and J is TRBJ2-2, with 8 bases lining up with TRBD2. This CDR3 is 18 amino acids long. Unmatched junction bases numbered 12, after V lost 6 bases and J lost 0 bases. Germline V gene lookup returns CDR1 SGHAT and CDR2 FQDESV (reference sequence). CDR3 amino acids: CASSSERELSANTGELFF. The CDR3 nucleotides are TGTGCCAGCAGTTCGGAGCGGGAGCTTAGCGCGAACACCGGGGAGCTGTTTTTT.

The chain joins TRBV2 to TRBJ2-7, with a weak D call TRBD2 (5 bases). The germline V and J ends were trimmed by 0 bases and 2 bases, with 11 bases remaining between them. This CDR3 region has 15 residues. The germline gives CDR1 SNHLY, CDR2 FYNNEI. The CDR3 spells CASSEATTTTYEQYF. The CDR3 nucleotides read TGTGCCAGCAGTGAAGCGACTACAACGACCTACGAGCAGTACTTC.

The V gene is TRBV11-2, the J gene TRBJ1-2; D unclear. CDR3 length: 16 residues. Trimming shortened V by 3 bases and J by 0 bases, and 14 bases separated the two germline ends. Germline V gene lookup returns CDR1 SGHAT and CDR2 FQNNGV. The CDR3 nucleotides read TGTGCCAGCAGCTTCCCCTGGACGGAAGCTAACTATGGCTACACCTTC. Translating it yields CASSFPWTEANYGYTF.

The chain recombines TRBV29-1 with TRBJ2-3; 10 nucleotides align to TRBD2. CDR1 and CDR2 from the germline V gene are SQVTM and ANQGSEA. V shed 2 bases, J shed 6 bases, and the junction held 14 bases outside the gene matches. This CDR3 has 17 amino acids. As DNA, the CDR3 is TGCAGCGTTGAATTCAGCGGGGGGGCTCAATTGTCGGATACGCAGTATTTT. Its protein is CSVEFSGGAQLSDTQYF.